This T cell receptor (beta chain) was documented in a study of blood T cells in healthy people across ages. V gave up 0 bases and J gave up 6 bases; unmatched junction bases: 8. This CDR3 spans 18 amino acids. The donors, healthy Caucasians from Russia, were aged roughly 6 to 100. Total RNA extracted from each sample amounted to at least 5.5 micrograms. Then a second PCR, running roughly 7 to 12 cycles, was carried out with a sample-barcoded 5' primer and a J-beta primer mix. MiXCR was run by TCRdb on the 5' RACE reads, yielding one entry per CDR3 protein. The sample carries fewer than 1.5 million distinct CDR3 sequences, about 43% recorded once.

The source is a woman aged 18-29 years in good health. The rearrangement links TRBV12-3 or TRBV12-4 to TRBJ2-1; TRBD2 agrees at 13 bases. The sequenced material came from blood. CDR3 loop: CASSLAGTSGKVGNEQFF. The CDR3 nucleotides read TGTGCCAGCAGTTTAGCGGGGACTAGCGGGAAAGTGGGCAATGAGCAGTTCTTC.